This is a list of T cell receptor beta chains from one sample in a study of PD-L1 blockade in urothelial cancer. Produced via immunoSEQ multiplex PCR; TCRdb's table is partial and in-frame only. The sample has some 120,000 clones, approximately 90% seen once; the top ten hold over 1.5%. This specimen consisted of PBMCs, obtained around atezolizumab (anti-PD-L1) treatment. The receptor set was obtained from a man between 60 and 75 years old with urothelial cancer. CDR3s include the opening cysteine and the closing phenylalanine or tryptophan. A D gene is named only where the DNA matches it firmly. The size entry is marked missing in some rows and otherwise reads once, few, many or a size class.

clone size: .
V gene: TRBV19
CDR3 length: 16
J gene: TRBJ1-5
D gene: TRBD1
CDR3 protein: CASSGQGGHSNQPQHF
CDR3 DNA: TGTGCCAGTAGCGGACAGGGGGGGCATAGCAATCAGCCCCAGCATTTT

clone size: .
V gene: TRBV19
CDR3 length: 12
J gene: TRBJ2-3
D gene: .
CDR3 protein: CASDQGTDTQYF
CDR3 DNA: TGTGCCAGTGACCAGGGCACAGATACGCAGTATTTT

clone size: .
V gene: TRBV7-9
CDR3 length: 12
J gene: TRBJ2-7
D gene: TRBD1
CDR3 protein: CASSLGDREQYF
CDR3 DNA: TGTGCCAGCAGCTTAGGGGACAGGGAGCAGTACTTC

clone size: .
V gene: TRBV30
CDR3 length: 16
J gene: TRBJ2-1
D gene: TRBD2
CDR3 protein: CAWSPITSGRNNEQFF
CDR3 DNA: TGTGCCTGGAGTCCAATTACTAGCGGGAGGAACAATGAGCAGTTCTTC

clone size: once
V gene: TRBV28
CDR3 length: 17
J gene: TRBJ1-3
D gene: .
CDR3 protein: CASSSPPGRGRGNTIYF
CDR3 DNA: TGTGCCAGCAGTTCTCCTCCCGGACGAGGGCGCGGAAACACCATATATTTT

clone size: .
V gene: TRBV7-3
CDR3 length: 14
J gene: TRBJ2-3
D gene: TRBD2
CDR3 protein: CASSLYGGTSTQYF
CDR3 DNA: TGTGCCAGCAGCTTATATGGAGGGACTAGCACGCAGTATTTT

clone size: .
V gene: TRBV27
CDR3 length: 18
J gene: TRBJ2-2
D gene: TRBD2
CDR3 protein: CASSPGGSGSSTAGELFF
CDR3 DNA: TGTGCCAGCAGTCCAGGGGGTAGCGGGAGTAGCACAGCCGGGGAGCTGTTTTTT

clone size: .
V gene: TRBV5-4
CDR3 length: 17
J gene: TRBJ1-1
D gene: TRBD1
CDR3 protein: CASSLPPGQTMNTEAFF
CDR3 DNA: TGTGCCAGCAGCTTGCCGCCGGGACAGACCATGAACACTGAAGCTTTCTTT

clone size: .
V gene: TRBV5-1
CDR3 length: 16
J gene: TRBJ2-1
D gene: TRBD2
CDR3 protein: CASTTSGRRAYNEQFF
CDR3 DNA: TGCGCCAGCACGACTAGCGGGAGGAGGGCCTACAATGAGCAGTTCTTC

clone size: .
V gene: TRBV11-1
CDR3 length: 13
J gene: TRBJ1-1
D gene: TRBD1
CDR3 protein: CASSFRGSTEAFF
CDR3 DNA: TGTGCCAGCAGCTTCAGGGGGTCGACTGAAGCTTTCTTT

clone size: once
V gene: TRBV7-9
CDR3 length: 8
J gene: TRBJ1-2
D gene: .
CDR3 protein: CASSLLTF
CDR3 DNA: TGTGCCAGCAGCCTACTCACCTTC

clone size: .
V gene: TRBV5-1
CDR3 length: 16
J gene: TRBJ2-5
D gene: TRBD2
CDR3 protein: CASNQGPAGGQETQYF
CDR3 DNA: TGCGCCAGCAATCAGGGGCCCGCGGGGGGACAAGAGACCCAGTACTTC

clone size: few
V gene: TRBV6-6
CDR3 length: 12
J gene: TRBJ1-2
D gene: TRBD1
CDR3 protein: CASSPGGGGYTF
CDR3 DNA: TGTGCCAGCAGTCCAGGGGGTGGGGGCTACACCTTC

clone size: .
V gene: TRBV28
CDR3 length: 16
J gene: TRBJ1-1
D gene: .
CDR3 protein: CASSLAAEGGNTEAFF
CDR3 DNA: TGTGCCAGCAGTCTAGCGGCCGAAGGGGGGAACACTGAAGCTTTCTTT

clone size: .
V gene: TRBV28
CDR3 length: 13
J gene: TRBJ2-1
D gene: TRBD2
CDR3 protein: CASTLAGNNEQFF
CDR3 DNA: TGTGCCAGCACTCTAGCGGGAAACAATGAGCAGTTCTTC

clone size: .
V gene: TRBV5-1
CDR3 length: 12
J gene: TRBJ2-7
D gene: TRBD2
CDR3 protein: CASSLVSSGSIF
CDR3 DNA: TGCGCCAGCAGCTTGGTGAGTAGCGGGAGTATCTTC

clone size: .
V gene: TRBV29-1
CDR3 length: 13
J gene: TRBJ1-1
D gene: .
CDR3 protein: CSVEEYPNTEAFF
CDR3 DNA: TGCAGCGTTGAAGAATATCCGAACACTGAAGCTTTCTTT

clone size: .
V gene: TRBV11-3
CDR3 length: 18
J gene: TRBJ1-3
D gene: .
CDR3 protein: CASSLAMEGLVAGNTIYF
CDR3 DNA: TGTGCCAGCAGCTTAGCTATGGAGGGATTAGTGGCTGGAAACACCATATATTTT